Following are 6 T cell receptor beta chains from one sample sequenced in a study of T-cell memory formation after mild COVID-19. TCRdb ran MiXCR on the 5' RACE reads and lists one entry per CDR3 protein. This sample has 200,000 or so distinct CDR3 sequences, with 18% found just once. The sequenced sample consisted of PBMCs or a T cell subset sorted from them (not recorded which). Source of these receptors: an adult woman who had mild COVID-19 (a few samples of this study predate the infection). Cell type and time point are not known.

This chain links TRBV5-4 with TRBJ1-6; 9 bases are shared with TRBD1. The germline CDR1 and CDR2 sequences are SGHNT and YYREEE (reference sequence). The V and J ends lost 4 bases and 7 bases, in that order; junction bases with no gene match: 9. The CDR3 loop spans 16 amino acids. The CDR3: CASSTGQGATNSPLHF. For the CDR3, the DNA is TGTGCCAGCAGCACGGGACAGGGAGCGACCAATTCACCCCTCCACTTT.

This clonotype turned up a few times. The chain carries TRBV20-1 and TRBJ1-1; TRBD1 is a possible D gene (6 bases). The CDR3 is made up of 13 amino acids. Trimming cost V 7 bases and J 0 bases, with 12 bases left between them. Germline V CDR1 and CDR2: DFQATT, SNEGSKA (reference sequence). The CDR3 sequence is CSGAGDMNTEAFF. Here the CDR3 DNA reads TGCAGTGGGGCGGGGGACATGAACACTGAAGCTTTCTTT.

The chain uses TRBV6-4 and TRBJ1-1, with D hard to call. V was cut by 3 bases and J by 4 bases, with 9 bases left in between. The CDR3 is 13 residues long. Germline V gene data show CDR1 as MRHNA and CDR2 as SNTAGT. DNA for the CDR3: TGTGCCAGCAGTGAACTTCGTGGCACTGAAGCTTTCTTT. It encodes CASSELRGTEAFF.

This rearrangement joins TRBV2 to TRBJ2-5; no definite D call. V dropped 4 bases and J dropped 5 bases, with 11 bases sitting between them. The CDR3 spans 13 residues. Germline V gene lookup returns CDR1 SNHLY and CDR2 FYNNEI. CDR3 sequence: CASSAQTGETQYF. In DNA form, the CDR3 reads TGTGCCAGCAGTGCCCAGACCGGGGAGACCCAGTACTTC.

This clonotype was counted between two and nine times. The chain uses TRBV4-1 and TRBJ2-5, with a weak D call TRBD1 (7 bases). The CDR3 runs to 18 residues. V was trimmed by 4 bases and J by 1 base, leaving 22 bases between them. Germline V gene lookup returns CDR1 MGHRA and CDR2 YSYEKL. CDR3 DNA sequence: TGCGCCAGCAGCCCCGGAGGGGGGCCAGGGGGAATCCAAGAGACCCAGTACTTC. This gives the protein CASSPGGGPGGIQETQYF.

V and J are TRBV6-5 and TRBJ2-3; 7 bases are shared with TRBD2. J was trimmed by 0 bases and V by 9 bases; bases with no gene match: 15. This CDR3 comprises 17 residues. Germline lookup yields CDR1 MNHEY and CDR2 SVGAGI. The DNA for the CDR3 is TGTGCCAGTCGCGTGGGGCTAGCGGTGACTAGCACAGATACGCAGTATTTT. The encoded protein is CASRVGLAVTSTDTQYF.